Listed here are 15 T cell receptor beta chains from one sample, sequenced in a study of blood T cell repertoires in COVID-19. Repertoires were generated with immunoSEQ multiplex PCR, while TCRdb's copy carries only in-frame clones and drops some. Of 100,000 to 110,000 clones in the sample, approximately 87% were seen once. Material: peripheral blood. These receptors were taken from a human donor in a cohort sampled during active COVID-19.

The chain links TRBV10-2 to TRBJ2-3, with a weak D call TRBD1 (5 bases). The CDR3 spans 16 residues. Between the trimmed V and J ends, which lost 2 bases and 2 bases, there was a span of 14 bases. Germline V gene sequence: CDR1 WSHSY, CDR2 SAAADI. CDR3 region: CASSERARVDTDTQYF. The DNA for the CDR3 is TGCGCCAGCAGTGAGAGGGCCAGGGTGGACACAGATACGCAGTATTTT.

The chain employs TRBV5-6 and TRBJ2-7; TRBD2 agrees at 8 bases. CDR1 SGHDT and CDR2 YYEEEE come from the germline V gene. V shed 0 bases and J 9 bases; nucleotides not matched to a gene: 5. This CDR3 is 13 amino acids long. The CDR3 DNA sequence: TGTGCCAGCAGCTTGGGACTAGCGATTGCGCAGTACTTC. This gives the protein CASSLGLAIAQYF. Variable domain in full (rest from reference TRBV5-6 and TRBJ2-7): DAGVTQSPTHLIKTRGQQVTLRCSPKSGHDTVSWYQQALGQGPQFIFQYYEEEERQRGNFPDRFSGHQFPNYSSELNVNALLLGDSALYLCASSLGLAIAQYFGPGTRLTVT.

The chain couples TRBV7-9 to TRBJ1-1; D is unresolved. V lost 3 bases and J lost 4, with 9 bases in between. The CDR3 has 13 amino acids. Looked up from germline, CDR1 is SEHNR and CDR2 is FQNEAQ (reference sequence). CDR3 nucleotides: TGTGCCAGCAGCTTCCTGGGGAGCACTGAAGCTTTCTTT. It codes for CASSFLGSTEAFF.

The rearrangement uses TRBV7-9 and TRBJ1-4; D not resolved. The germline gives CDR1 SEHNR, CDR2 FQNEAQ (reference sequence). Trimming pared 1 base from V and 10 bases from J, leaving 10 bases between. CDR3 length: 13 amino acids. DNA of the CDR3: TGTGCCAGCAGCTTAGAAACCACCGGAAAACTGTTTTTT. Protein sequence: CASSLETTGKLFF.

Regarding this clone: A read error may produce the germline difference seen at one junction end. V is TRBV3-1 (or the pseudogene TRBV3-2) and J is TRBJ1-2, with 7 positions matching TRBD1. The germline V gene has CDR1 LGHDT and CDR2 YNNKEL (reference sequence). This CDR3 is built from 14 residues. The chain's CDR3 is CASRQGTANYGYTF. CDR3 in DNA: TGTGCCAGCAGACAAGGGACAGCTAACTATGGCTACACCTTC.

The rearrangement uses TRBV6-5 and TRBJ1-3; D is unclear. The CDR3 sequence is 12 residues long. V was trimmed by 8 bases and J by 0 bases, leaving 5 bases between them. The germline V gene encodes CDR1 MNHEY and CDR2 SVGAGI. The CDR3 DNA sequence: TGTGCCAGCGTCAGCTCTGGAAACACCATATATTTT. Its protein is CASVSSGNTIYF.

The rearrangement uses TRBV6-5 and TRBJ1-4, with D maybe TRBD1 (5 bases). Germline-derived CDR1 and CDR2 are MNHEY and SVGAGI. The CDR3 runs to 15 residues. Trimming took 8 bases from V and 0 from J, leaving 13 bases between them. In DNA form, the CDR3 reads TGTGCCAGCGCCGACAGAGCTGCAACTAATGAAAAACTGTTTTTT. It yields the protein CASADRAATNEKLFF.

J is TRBJ1-2 and V is TRBV29-1, with unresolved D. Germline V CDR1 and CDR2: SQVTM, ANQGSEA. The CDR3 spans 15 residues. The V and J ends lost 6 bases and 0 bases respectively, with 17 bases between them. Here the CDR3 reads CSVPIFGGSNYGYTF. In nucleotides, the CDR3 is TGCAGCGTCCCAATATTCGGCGGGTCTAACTATGGCTACACCTTC.

This chain uses TRBV2 with TRBJ1-2, with D maybe TRBD1 (5 bases). V lost 7 bases and J 4 bases, leaving 19 bases between the germline ends. CDR3 length: 15 amino acids. The germline V gene encodes CDR1 SNHLY and CDR2 FYNNEI. In DNA form, the CDR3 reads TGTGCCAGCACCACACAGGCCTCTGCTGGCTATGGCTACACCTTC. Translation: CASTTQASAGYGYTF.

This chain uses TRBV18 with TRBJ1-3; 7 bases fit TRBD1. J lost 4 bases, V lost 4 bases, and 4 bases had no gene match. Per germline, CDR1 KGHSH and CDR2 LQKENI. The CDR3 loop spans 14 amino acids. CDR3 coding DNA: TGTGCCAGCTCACGAGACAGGGTCGGAAACACCATATATTTT. Translation gives CASSRDRVGNTIYF.

This sequence joins TRBV9 and TRBJ2-3; 7 positions agree with TRBD2. Trimming removed 2 bases from V and 1 base from J; junction bases left unmatched: 7. CDR3 size: 16 residues. Germline V gives CDR1 SGDLS, CDR2 YYNGEE. CDR3 nucleotides: TGTGCCAGCAGCGTCGGACTAGTAAAGGGCACAGATACGCAGTATTTT. Its protein product is CASSVGLVKGTDTQYF. The whole variable domain, filled in from reference TRBV9 and TRBJ2-3, reads DSGVTQTPKHLITATGQRVTLRCSPRSGDLSVYWYQQSLDQGLQFLIQYYNGEERAKGNILERFSAQQFPDLHSELNLSSLELGDSALYFCASSVGLVKGTDTQYFGPGTRLTVL.

This sequence joins TRBV4-3 and TRBJ2-3; TRBD1 is a possible D gene (6 bases). Germline-derived CDR1 and CDR2 are LGHNA and YSLEER. This CDR3 is 14 amino acids long. The V gene lost 3 bases and the J gene lost 5 bases, with 12 bases spanning the gap. Written as DNA, the CDR3 is TGCGCCAGCAGCCAGGGGGCAGGGGTAGATACGCAGTATTTT. As protein: CASSQGAGVDTQYF.

The chain employs TRBV15 and TRBJ2-5; D not resolved. In germline, CDR1 is LNHNV, CDR2 YYDKDF (reference sequence). The CDR3 is 13 residues long. Deletions cut 3 bases from V and 1 base from J, with 6 bases between. CDR3 region: CATSRSSQETQYF. In DNA form, the CDR3 reads TGTGCCACCAGCAGGAGTTCCCAAGAGACCCAGTACTTC.

The J gene is TRBJ1-2, the V gene TRBV5-4; D perhaps matches TRBD1 (6 bases). Between the trimmed V and J ends, which lost 0 bases and 5 bases, there was a span of 11 bases. The germline V gene has CDR1 SGHNT and CDR2 YYREEE (reference sequence). The CDR3 is made up of 14 amino acids. CDR3 bases: TGTGCCAGCAGCTTGGCCGGGACACCTTATGGCTACACCTTC. This codes for CASSLAGTPYGYTF.

CDR3 bases: TGTGCCAGCTCACCTAGGGGGACCGGGGAGCTGTTTTTT. Residues: CASSPRGTGELFF. The genes are TRBV18 and TRBJ2-2; a weak D match, TRBD1 (6 bases). The CDR3 has 13 amino acids. Trimming removed 3 bases at V and 5 bases at J, with 7 bases between. Germline CDR1 KGHSH, CDR2 LQKENI.